These T cell receptor beta chains were read from a single sample in a study of shared clonotypes between healthy human individuals. Sequencing used immunoSEQ multiplex PCR; TCRdb keeps in-frame clones, though not all of them. The data hold around 2.5 million clones, with roughly 93% observed a single time. Sequencing was done on a sample of naive CD4+ T cells from PBMCs. The receptors derive from a man aged 18 to 30 in good health. Some clones in this sample may be carry-over from other donors' samples. The CDR3 runs from the conserved cysteine through the conserved F or W. D genes are given only for firm matches. Where a row states a size, it is once, few, many or the class of an expanded clone; other rows omit it.

>TRBJ2-5|-|TRBV6-5|TRBD2
CASSPQAGGLKTQYF
TGTGCCAGCAGCCCTCAAGCGGGAGGGTTAAAGACCCAGTACTTC
>TRBJ2-4|-|TRBV6-5|-
CASWGLGGAQNIQYF
TGTGCCAGCTGGGGTTTAGGGGGGGCTCAGAACATTCAGTACTTC
>TRBJ1-4|-|TRBV19|-
CASSTGWYEKLFF
TGTGCCAGTAGTACTGGGTGGTATGAAAAACTGTTTTTT
>TRBJ2-2|-|TRBV5-6|TRBD2
CASTSWGYGTSGRGGELFF
TGTGCCAGCACTTCTTGGGGCTATGGGACTAGCGGGAGAGGCGGGGAGCTGTTTTTT
>TRBJ2-1|-|TRBV7-3|TRBD2
CASSATGLAESYNEQFF
TGTGCCAGCAGCGCGACGGGACTAGCGGAGTCCTACAATGAGCAGTTCTTC
>TRBJ2-1|-|TRBV5-4|TRBD1
CASSSGQGAGNEQFF
TGTGCCAGCAGCTCTGGACAGGGGGCCGGGAATGAGCAGTTCTTC
>TRBJ2-7|-|TRBV7-9|-
CASSPRGSSNPSYEQYF
TGTGCCAGCAGCCCCCGAGGAAGCTCAAACCCCTCCTACGAGCAGTACTTC
>TRBJ2-1|-|TRBV7-3|-
CASSHDGTEQFF
TGTGCCAGCAGCCATGACGGGACAGAGCAGTTCTTC
>TRBJ2-5|once|TRBV5-1|TRBD2
CASSLALAGEETQYF
TGCGCCAGCAGCTTGGCACTAGCGGGGGAAGAGACCCAGTACTTC
>TRBJ2-6|-|TRBV7-3|-
CASSLGVPGANVLTF
TGTGCCAGCAGCTTGGGGGTACCTGGGGCCAACGTCCTGACTTTC
>TRBJ1-2|-|TRBV7-8|-
CASSDWSVGYTF
TGTGCCAGCAGCGACTGGTCCGTTGGGTACACCTTC
>TRBJ1-1|-|TRBV6-6|-
CASRRVGDTEAFF
TGTGCCAGCAGGAGGGTCGGCGACACTGAAGCTTTCTTT
>TRBJ2-2|-|TRBV5-1|TRBD2
CASSFLPSGTSTGELFF
TGCGCCAGCAGCTTTCTCCCTAGCGGAACCAGTACCGGGGAGCTGTTTTTT
>TRBJ1-4|-|TRBV4-1|-
CASSPRNRVTEGEKLFF
TGCGCCAGCAGCCCCCGGAATAGGGTTACAGAGGGGGAAAAACTGTTTTTT
>TRBJ2-2|-|TRBV6-5|-
CASSFELRLGPGELFF
TGTGCCAGCAGTTTCGAACTGAGACTAGGGCCCGGGGAGCTGTTTTTT
>TRBJ2-7|-|TRBV7-2|TRBD2
CASMSGLAGAEQYF
TGTGCCAGCATGTCCGGGCTAGCGGGAGCCGAGCAGTACTTC
>TRBJ1-5|-|TRBV6-6|-
CASSYSGGAGNQPQHF
TGTGCCAGCAGTTATTCGGGGGGGGCTGGCAATCAGCCCCAGCATTTT
>TRBJ2-6|-|TRBV29-1|TRBD1
CSVGTGGSGANVLTF
TGCAGCGTCGGGACAGGGGGCTCTGGGGCCAACGTCCTGACTTTC
>TRBJ1-2|-|TRBV5-4|TRBD1
CASSLDRASYGYTF
TGTGCCAGCAGCTTAGACAGGGCAAGCTATGGCTACACCTTC
>TRBJ2-5|-|TRBV13|TRBD2
CASSQMPRASGRREQYF
TGTGCCAGCAGCCAAATGCCTAGGGCTAGCGGGAGGAGGGAGCAGTACTTC
>TRBJ2-7|-|TRBV4-3|-
CASSQSRGSTYEQYF
TGCGCCAGCAGCCAATCAAGGGGAAGCACCTACGAGCAGTACTTC
>TRBJ1-2|-|TRBV19|-
CASSSGFYGYTF
TGTGCCAGTAGTAGCGGGTTCTATGGCTACACCTTC
>TRBJ2-3|-|TRBV5-1|TRBD2
CASSLIAGVTDTQYF
TGCGCCAGCAGCTTGATAGCGGGGGTCACAGATACGCAGTATTTT
>TRBJ1-5|-|TRBV6-6|TRBD1
CASSYRQGVSNQPQHF
TGTGCCAGCAGTTACCGACAGGGGGTGAGCAATCAGCCCCAGCATTTT
>TRBJ2-1|once|TRBV5-4|-
CATLPRGGTYNEQFF
TGTGCCACCCTCCCTAGGGGAGGAACCTACAATGAGCAGTTCTTC
>TRBJ2-5|once|TRBV28|TRBD1
CASSVQGAGETQYF
TGTGCCAGCAGCGTACAGGGGGCCGGGGAGACCCAGTACTTC
>TRBJ1-2|-|TRBV7-2|-
CASSLSGDGYTF
TGTGCCAGCAGCTTATCAGGGGATGGCTACACCTTC
>TRBJ2-3|-|TRBV30|-
CAGAGRDTDTQYF
TGTGCCGGGGCCGGGCGGGATACAGATACGCAGTATTTT